The present T cell receptor (beta chain) was sequenced within a study of T cell repertoires in cytomegalovirus infection. The overall study: Through public TCR beta signatures, both CMV infection and matching HLA type were indicated.

TCRdb re-called the reads through MiXCR, storing one row per CDR3 protein. Here the sample spans about 830,000 distinct CDR3 sequences, over 25% being singletons. A few counts support this clonotype. Its antigen is still unknown. The CDR3 consists of 14 residues. Trimming pared 5 bases from V and 4 bases from J, leaving 13 bases between. Per germline, CDR1 SGHVT and CDR2 SQSDAQ. The sample consisted of cultured CD8+ T cells from PBMCs, taken from culture after CMV antigen stimulation. This chain joins TRBV7-4 and TRBJ2-3; maybe TRBD2 (6 bases). This sequence was found in a human donor in good health (CMV status not recorded). Some clones in this sample may be carry-over from other donors' samples. The DNA for the CDR3 is TGTGCCAGCAGCACTCCCGGGACTCCAGATACGCAGTATTTT. Residues: CASSTPGTPDTQYF.